Reported below is one T cell receptor (beta chain). The method was immunoSEQ multiplex PCR; TCRdb's version includes in-frame clones alone and lacks a portion of them. Of over 250,000 clones listed, approximately 90% were seen once; the top ten hold roughly 8.6%. This sample was included in a study of blood T cell repertoires in COVID-19. J was trimmed by 0 bases and V by 4 bases; bases with no gene match: 4. The germline CDR1 and CDR2 sequences are SGHRS and YFSETQ. The CDR3 sequence is 16 residues long. The clonotype was recovered from a man aged 35-49 years who had recovered from COVID-19. What was sequenced was PBMCs or T cells enriched from blood (not recorded which). The chain has TRBV5-1 and TRBJ2-2; 9 bases are a match to TRBD2. The CDR3 DNA sequence: TGCGCCAGCAGCCAGACTAGCGGTACGAACACCGGGGAGCTGTTTTTT. It codes for CASSQTSGTNTGELFF.